This T cell receptor beta chain stems from a study of blood T cell repertoires in COVID-19. Here immunoSEQ multiplex PCR was the method, and the copy in TCRdb shows in-frame clones only, minus some. The sample contains some 390,000 clones, roughly 90% of which appear only once. The CDR3 extends over 15 amino acids. V gave up 5 bases and J gave up 7 bases; unmatched junction bases: 10. In germline, CDR1 is SGHTA, CDR2 FQGTGA. This sequence was found in a woman aged 25 to 45 who had recovered from COVID-19. Sequencing was performed on PBMCs or T cells enriched from blood (not recorded which). The rearrangement links TRBV7-3 to TRBJ2-1; TRBD2 agrees at 8 bases. The CDR3 bases are TGTGCCAGCAGCCCCGGGGCGGGAGGCCAGAATGAGCAGTTCTTC. It yields the protein CASSPGAGGQNEQFF.